This T cell receptor beta chain emerged from a study of T-cell memory formation after mild COVID-19. Broader study findings: Clones shrinking from day 15 to 85 showed even CD4/CD8 mixes; later expanders tilted CD4+. Mainly CM and EM harbored the contracting CD4+ clones; mainly EMRA harbored the CD8+ ones.

One entry per CDR3 protein, called by TCRdb with MiXCR from the 5' RACE reads. This sample yields around 340,000 distinct CDR3 sequences, of which approximately 15% are seen a single time; about a fifth belongs to the top ten. This CDR3 region has 15 residues. V lost 4 bases, J lost 4 bases, and 17 bases lay in between. CDR1 and CDR2 from the germline V gene are SGHRS and YFSETQ. This clonotype was counted at least ten times. What it recognizes is unknown. This TCR derives from a man younger than 35 who had mild COVID-19 (a few samples of this study predate the infection). Cell type and time point are not known. What was sequenced was PBMCs or a T cell subset sorted from them (not recorded which). The chain couples TRBV5-1 to TRBJ2-5; maybe TRBD2 (5 bases). The CDR3 spells CASSAGPVGAETQYF. The DNA of the CDR3 is TGCGCCAGCAGCGCGGGCCCGGTAGGAGCAGAGACCCAGTACTTC.